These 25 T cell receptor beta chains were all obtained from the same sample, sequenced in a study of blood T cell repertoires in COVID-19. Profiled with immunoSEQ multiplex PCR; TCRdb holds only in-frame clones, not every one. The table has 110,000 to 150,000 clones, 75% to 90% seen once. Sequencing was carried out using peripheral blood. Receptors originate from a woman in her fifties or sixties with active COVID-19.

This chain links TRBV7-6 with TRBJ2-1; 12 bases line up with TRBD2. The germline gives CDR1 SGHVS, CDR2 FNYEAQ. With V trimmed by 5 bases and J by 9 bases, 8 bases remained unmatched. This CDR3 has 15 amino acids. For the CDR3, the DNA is TGTGCCAGCAGCCCGGAGACTAGCGGGAGAGGTGAGCAGTTCTTC. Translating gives CASSPETSGRGEQFF.

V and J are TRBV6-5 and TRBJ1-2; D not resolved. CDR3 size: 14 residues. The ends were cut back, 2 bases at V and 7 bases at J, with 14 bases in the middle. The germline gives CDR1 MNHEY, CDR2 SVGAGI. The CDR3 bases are TGTGCCAGCAGTTACGAGCAGGCTTATCCTGGCTACACCTTC. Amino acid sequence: CASSYEQAYPGYTF.

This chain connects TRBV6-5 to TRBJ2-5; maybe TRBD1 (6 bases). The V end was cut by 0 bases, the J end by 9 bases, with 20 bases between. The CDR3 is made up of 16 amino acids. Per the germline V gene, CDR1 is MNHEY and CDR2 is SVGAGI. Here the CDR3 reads CASSYSRTAASGAQYF. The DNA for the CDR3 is TGTGCCAGCAGTTACTCGAGGACAGCCGCCTCCGGGGCCCAGTACTTC.

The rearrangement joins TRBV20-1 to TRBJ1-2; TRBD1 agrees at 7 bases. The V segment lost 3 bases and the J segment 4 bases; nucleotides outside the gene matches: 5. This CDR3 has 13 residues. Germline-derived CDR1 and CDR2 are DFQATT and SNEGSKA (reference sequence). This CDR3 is CSASLTGLYGYTF. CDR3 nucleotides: TGCAGTGCTAGTCTGACAGGGCTCTATGGCTACACCTTC.

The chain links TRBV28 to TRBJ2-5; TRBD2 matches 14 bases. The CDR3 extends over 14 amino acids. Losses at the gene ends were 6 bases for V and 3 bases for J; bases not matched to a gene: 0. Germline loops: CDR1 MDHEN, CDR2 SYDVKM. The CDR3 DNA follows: TGTGCCAGCAGGGGACTAGCGGGAGAAGAGACCCAGTACTTC. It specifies CASRGLAGEETQYF.

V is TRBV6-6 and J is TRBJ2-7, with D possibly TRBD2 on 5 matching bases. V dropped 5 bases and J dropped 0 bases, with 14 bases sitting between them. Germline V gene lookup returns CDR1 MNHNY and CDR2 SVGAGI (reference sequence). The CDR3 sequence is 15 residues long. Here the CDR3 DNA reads TGTGCCAGCAGTCCGCCGTCGGGGAGCTCCTACGAGCAGTACTTC. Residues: CASSPPSGSSYEQYF.

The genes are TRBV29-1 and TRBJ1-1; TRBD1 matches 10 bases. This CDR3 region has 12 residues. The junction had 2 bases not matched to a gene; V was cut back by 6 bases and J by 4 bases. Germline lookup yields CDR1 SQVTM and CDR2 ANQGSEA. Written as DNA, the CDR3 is TGCAGCGTGGGACAGGGGAGCACTGAAGCTTTCTTT. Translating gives CSVGQGSTEAFF. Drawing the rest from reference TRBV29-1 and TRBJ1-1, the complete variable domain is SAVISQKPSRDICQRGTSLTIQCQVDSQVTMMFWYRQQPGQSLTLIATANQGSEATYESGFVIDKFPISRPNLTFSTLTVSNMSPEDSSIYLCSVGQGSTEAFFGQGTRLTVV.

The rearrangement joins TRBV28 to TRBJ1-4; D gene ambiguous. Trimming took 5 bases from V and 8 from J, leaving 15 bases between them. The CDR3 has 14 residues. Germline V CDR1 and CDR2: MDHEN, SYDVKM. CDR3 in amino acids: CASSPGPGREKLFF. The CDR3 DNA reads TGTGCCAGCAGTCCTGGACCCGGGAGGGAAAAACTGTTTTTT.

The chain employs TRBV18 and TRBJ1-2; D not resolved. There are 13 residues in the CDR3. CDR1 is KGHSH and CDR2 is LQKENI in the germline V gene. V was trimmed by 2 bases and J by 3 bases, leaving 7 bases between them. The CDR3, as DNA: TGTGCCAGCTCACCAAACAGAGACTATGGCTACACCTTC. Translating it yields CASSPNRDYGYTF.

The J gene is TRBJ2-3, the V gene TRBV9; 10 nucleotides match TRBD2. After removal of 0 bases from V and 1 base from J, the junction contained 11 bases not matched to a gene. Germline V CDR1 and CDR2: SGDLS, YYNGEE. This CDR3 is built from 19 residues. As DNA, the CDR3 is TGTGCCAGCAGCGTAGGAGGGGGGATAGCGGGAGGAGGCACAGATACGCAGTATTTT. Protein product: CASSVGGGIAGGGTDTQYF.

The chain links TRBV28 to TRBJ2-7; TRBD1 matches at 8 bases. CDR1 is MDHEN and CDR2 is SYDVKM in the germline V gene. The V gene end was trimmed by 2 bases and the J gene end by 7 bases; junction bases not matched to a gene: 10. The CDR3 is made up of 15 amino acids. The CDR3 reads CASSLGSTGAQEQYF. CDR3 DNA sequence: TGTGCCAGCAGTTTAGGGTCGACAGGGGCCCAAGAGCAGTACTTC.

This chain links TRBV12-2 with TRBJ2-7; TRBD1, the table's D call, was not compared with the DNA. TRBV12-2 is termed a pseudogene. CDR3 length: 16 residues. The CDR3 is CASRFRQGRDPYEQYF. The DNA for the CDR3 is TGTGCAAGTCGCTTTCGACAGGGGCGAGATCCCTACGAGCAGTACTTC.

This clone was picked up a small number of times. The CDR3 is CASYENRGRGEAFF. CDR3 bases: TGTGCCAGCTATGAGAACAGGGGGCGCGGGGAGGCTTTCTTT. The chain combines TRBV2 with TRBJ1-1; 9 bases agree with TRBD1. This CDR3 comprises 14 residues. V was clipped by 8 bases and J by 11 bases; unmatched bases: 15. Per germline, CDR1 SNHLY and CDR2 FYNNEI. Looking up the rest from reference TRBV2 and TRBJ1-1 gives the full variable domain: EPEVTQTPSHQVTQMGQEVILRCVPISNHLYFYWYRQILGQKVEFLVSFYNNEISEKSEIFDDQFSVERPDGSNFTLKIRSTKLEDSAMYFCASYENRGRGEAFFGQGTRLTVV.

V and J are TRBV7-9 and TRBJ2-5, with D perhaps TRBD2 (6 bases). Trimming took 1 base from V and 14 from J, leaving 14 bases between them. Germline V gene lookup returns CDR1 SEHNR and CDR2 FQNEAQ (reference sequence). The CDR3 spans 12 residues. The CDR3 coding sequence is TGTGCCAGCAGCTTAGGGGACTCGGCCACCTACTTC. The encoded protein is CASSLGDSATYF. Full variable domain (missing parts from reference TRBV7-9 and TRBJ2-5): DTGVSQNPRHKITKRGQNVTFRCDPISEHNRLYWYRQTLGQGPEFLTYFQNEAQLEKSRLLSDRFSAERPKGSFSTLEIQRTEQGDSAMYLCASSLGDSATYFGPGTRLLVL.

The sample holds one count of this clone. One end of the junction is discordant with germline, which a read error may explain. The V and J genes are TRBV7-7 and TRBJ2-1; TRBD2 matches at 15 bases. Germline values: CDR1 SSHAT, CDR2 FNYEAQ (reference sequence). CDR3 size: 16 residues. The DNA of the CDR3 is TGTGCTAGCAGCTTAGGTGGGACTAGCGGGAGGTCGGAGCAGTTCTTC. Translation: CASSLGGTSGRSEQFF.

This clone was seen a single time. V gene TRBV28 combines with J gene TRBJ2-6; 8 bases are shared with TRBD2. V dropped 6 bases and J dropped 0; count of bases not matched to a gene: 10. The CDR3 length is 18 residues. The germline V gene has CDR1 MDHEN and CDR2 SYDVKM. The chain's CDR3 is CASSLPGLVLSGANVLTF. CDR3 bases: TGTGCCAGCAGCCTACCGGGACTAGTCCTCTCTGGGGCCAACGTCCTGACTTTC.

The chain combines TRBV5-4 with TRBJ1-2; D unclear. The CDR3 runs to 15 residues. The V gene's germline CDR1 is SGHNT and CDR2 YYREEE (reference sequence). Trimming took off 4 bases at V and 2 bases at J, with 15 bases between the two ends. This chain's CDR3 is CASSPRGGRNYGYTF. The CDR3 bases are TGTGCCAGCAGCCCCCGGGGAGGGAGGAACTATGGCTACACCTTC.

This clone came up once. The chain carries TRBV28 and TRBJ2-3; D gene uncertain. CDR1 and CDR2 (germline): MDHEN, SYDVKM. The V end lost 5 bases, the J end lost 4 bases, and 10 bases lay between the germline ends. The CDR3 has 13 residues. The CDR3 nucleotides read TGTGCCAGCAGTCACGGGTCCTCAGATACGCAGTATTTT. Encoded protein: CASSHGSSDTQYF.

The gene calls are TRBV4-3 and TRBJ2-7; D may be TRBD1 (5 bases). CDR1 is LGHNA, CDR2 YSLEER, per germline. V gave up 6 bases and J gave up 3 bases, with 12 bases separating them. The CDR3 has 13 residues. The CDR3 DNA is TGCGCCAGCAGTCATGACAGAGTCTACGAGCAGTACTTC. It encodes CASSHDRVYEQYF.

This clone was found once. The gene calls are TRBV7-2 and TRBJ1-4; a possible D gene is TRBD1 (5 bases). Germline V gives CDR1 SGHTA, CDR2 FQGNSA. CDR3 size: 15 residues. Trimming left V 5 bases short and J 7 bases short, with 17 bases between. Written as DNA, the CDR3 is TGTGCCAGCAGCCAAAGGGGCGGGAGGAGTGAAAAACTGTTTTTT. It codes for CASSQRGGRSEKLFF.

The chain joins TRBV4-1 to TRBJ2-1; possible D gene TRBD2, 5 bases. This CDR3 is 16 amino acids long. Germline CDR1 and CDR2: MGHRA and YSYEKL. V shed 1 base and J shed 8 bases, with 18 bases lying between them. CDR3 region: CASSQGTRVGAYEQFF. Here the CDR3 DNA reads TGCGCCAGCAGCCAAGGCACCCGGGTGGGAGCATATGAGCAGTTCTTC.

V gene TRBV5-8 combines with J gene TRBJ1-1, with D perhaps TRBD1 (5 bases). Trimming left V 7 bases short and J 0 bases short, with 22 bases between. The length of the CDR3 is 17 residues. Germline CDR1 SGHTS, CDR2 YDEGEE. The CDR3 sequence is CASRNGGKMFMNTEAFF. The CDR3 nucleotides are TGTGCCAGCCGCAACGGGGGGAAAATGTTCATGAACACTGAAGCTTTCTTT.

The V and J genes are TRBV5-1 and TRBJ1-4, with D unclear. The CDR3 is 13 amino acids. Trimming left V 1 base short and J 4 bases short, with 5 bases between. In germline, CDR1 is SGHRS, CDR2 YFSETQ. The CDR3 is CASSLSVNEKLFF. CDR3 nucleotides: TGCGCCAGCAGCTTGAGCGTTAATGAAAAACTGTTTTTT. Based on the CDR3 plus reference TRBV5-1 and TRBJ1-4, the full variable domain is KAGVTQTPRYLIKTRGQQVTLSCSPISGHRSVSWYQQTPGQGLQFLFEYFSETQRNKGNFPGRFSGRQFSNSRSEMNVSTLELGDSALYLCASSLSVNEKLFFGSGTQLSVL.

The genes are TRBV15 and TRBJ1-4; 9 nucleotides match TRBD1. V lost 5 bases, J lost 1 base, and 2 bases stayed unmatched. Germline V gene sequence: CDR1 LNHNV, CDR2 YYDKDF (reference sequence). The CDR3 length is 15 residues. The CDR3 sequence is CATSGDRETNEKLFF. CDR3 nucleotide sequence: TGTGCCACCAGCGGGGACAGGGAAACTAATGAAAAACTGTTTTTT.

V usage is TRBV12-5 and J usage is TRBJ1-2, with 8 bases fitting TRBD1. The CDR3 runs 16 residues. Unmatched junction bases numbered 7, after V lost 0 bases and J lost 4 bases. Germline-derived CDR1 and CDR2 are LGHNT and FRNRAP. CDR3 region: CASGLVLVRGPYGYTF. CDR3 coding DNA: TGTGCTAGTGGTTTGGTACTAGTCAGGGGGCCCTATGGCTACACCTTC.